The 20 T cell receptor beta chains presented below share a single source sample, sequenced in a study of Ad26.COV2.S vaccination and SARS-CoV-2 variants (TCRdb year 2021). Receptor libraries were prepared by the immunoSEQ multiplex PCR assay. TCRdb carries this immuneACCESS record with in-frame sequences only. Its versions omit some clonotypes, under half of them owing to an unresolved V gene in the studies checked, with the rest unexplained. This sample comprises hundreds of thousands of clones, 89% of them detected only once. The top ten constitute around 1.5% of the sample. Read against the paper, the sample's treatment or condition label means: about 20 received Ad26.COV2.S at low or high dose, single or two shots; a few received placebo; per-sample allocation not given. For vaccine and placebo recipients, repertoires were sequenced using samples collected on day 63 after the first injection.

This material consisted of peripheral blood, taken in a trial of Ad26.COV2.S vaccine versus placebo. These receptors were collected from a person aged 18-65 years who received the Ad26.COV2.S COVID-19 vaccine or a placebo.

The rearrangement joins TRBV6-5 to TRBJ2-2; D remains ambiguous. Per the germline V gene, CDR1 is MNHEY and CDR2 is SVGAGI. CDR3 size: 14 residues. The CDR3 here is CAARLGAATGELFF. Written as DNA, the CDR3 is TGTGCGGCTAGGTTGGGCGCTGCCACCGGGGAGCTGTTTTTT.

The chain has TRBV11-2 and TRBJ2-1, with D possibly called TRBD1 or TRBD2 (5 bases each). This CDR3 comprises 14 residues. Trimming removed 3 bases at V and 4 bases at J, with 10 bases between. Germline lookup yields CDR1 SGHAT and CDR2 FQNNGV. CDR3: CASSFRDAYNEQFF. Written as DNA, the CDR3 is TGTGCCAGCAGCTTCCGGGACGCTTACAATGAGCAGTTCTTC.

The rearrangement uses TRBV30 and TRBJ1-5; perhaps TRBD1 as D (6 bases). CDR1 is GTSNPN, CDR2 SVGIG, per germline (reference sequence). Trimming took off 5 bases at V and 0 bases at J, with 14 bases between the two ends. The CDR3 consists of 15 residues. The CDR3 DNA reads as TGTGCCTGGTCCCCAGGGGTCTATAGCAATCAGCCCCAGCATTTT. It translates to CAWSPGVYSNQPQHF.

DNA for the CDR3: TGTGCCACCAGTGATTTCGGGGACTCCGGGGAGCTGTTTTTT. Its protein is CATSDFGDSGELFF. The rearrangement joins TRBV24-1 to TRBJ2-2; a weak D match, TRBD2 (6 bases). This CDR3 contains 14 residues. With 1 base removed from V and 6 bases from J, the gap between germline ends came to 8 bases. CDR1 and CDR2 (germline): KGHDR, SFDVKD.

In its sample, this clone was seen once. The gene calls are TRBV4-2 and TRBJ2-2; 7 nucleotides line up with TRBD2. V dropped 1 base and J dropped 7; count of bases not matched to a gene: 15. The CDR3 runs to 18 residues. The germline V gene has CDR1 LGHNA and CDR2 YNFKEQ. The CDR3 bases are TGTGCCAGCAGCCAAGGAGGAGTCGGGGAGGGCTCCGTCGGGGAGCTGTTTTTT. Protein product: CASSQGGVGEGSVGELFF.

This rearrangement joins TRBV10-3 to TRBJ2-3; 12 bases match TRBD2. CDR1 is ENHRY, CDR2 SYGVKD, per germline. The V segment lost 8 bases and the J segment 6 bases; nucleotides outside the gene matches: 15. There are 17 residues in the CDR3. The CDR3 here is CAISPLLAGGPLDTQYF. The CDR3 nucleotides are TGTGCCATCTCCCCTTTACTAGCGGGGGGTCCCCTGGATACGCAGTATTTT.

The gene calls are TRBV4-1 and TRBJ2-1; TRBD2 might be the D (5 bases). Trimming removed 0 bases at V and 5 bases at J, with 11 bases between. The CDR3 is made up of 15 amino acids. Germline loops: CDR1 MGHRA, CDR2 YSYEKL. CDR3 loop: CASSQDEGKNNEQFF. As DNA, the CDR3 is TGCGCCAGCAGCCAAGATGAGGGAAAGAACAATGAGCAGTTCTTC.

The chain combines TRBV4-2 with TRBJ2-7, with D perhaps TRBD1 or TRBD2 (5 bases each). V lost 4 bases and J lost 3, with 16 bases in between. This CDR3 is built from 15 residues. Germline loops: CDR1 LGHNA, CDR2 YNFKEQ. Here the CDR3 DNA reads TGTGCCAGCAGCCTTAGGATGGGGGAAAACTACGAGCAGTACTTC. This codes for CASSLRMGENYEQYF.

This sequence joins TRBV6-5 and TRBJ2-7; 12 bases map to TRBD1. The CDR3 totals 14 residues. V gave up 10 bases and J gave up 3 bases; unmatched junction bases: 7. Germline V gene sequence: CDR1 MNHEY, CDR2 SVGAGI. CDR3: CATSRDRGHYEQYF. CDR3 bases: TGTGCCACATCTCGGGACAGGGGGCACTACGAGCAGTACTTC.

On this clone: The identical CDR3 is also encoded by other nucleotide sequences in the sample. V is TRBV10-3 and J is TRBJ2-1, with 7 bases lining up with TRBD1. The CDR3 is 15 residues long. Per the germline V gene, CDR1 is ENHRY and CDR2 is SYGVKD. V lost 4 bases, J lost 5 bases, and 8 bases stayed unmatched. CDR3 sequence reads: CAISASRQGDNEQFF. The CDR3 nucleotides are TGTGCCATCAGTGCAAGCCGGCAGGGGGACAATGAGCAGTTCTTC.

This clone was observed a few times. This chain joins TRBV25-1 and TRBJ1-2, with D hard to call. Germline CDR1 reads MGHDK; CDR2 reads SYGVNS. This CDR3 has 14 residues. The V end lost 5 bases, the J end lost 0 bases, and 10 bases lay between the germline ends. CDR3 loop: CASSWSETNYGYTF. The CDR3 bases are TGTGCCAGCAGTTGGTCGGAAACTAACTATGGCTACACCTTC.

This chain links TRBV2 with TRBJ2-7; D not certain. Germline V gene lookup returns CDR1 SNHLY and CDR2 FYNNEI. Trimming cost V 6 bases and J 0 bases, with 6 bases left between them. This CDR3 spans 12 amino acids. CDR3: CASRADSYEQYF. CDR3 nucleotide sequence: TGTGCCAGCAGGGCTGACTCCTACGAGCAGTACTTC.

CDR3 coding DNA: TGTGCCAGCAGCTACCAGGTTTCTGGAGAGGAGCAGTTCTTC. Residues: CASSYQVSGEEQFF. The chain joins TRBV7-2 to TRBJ2-1; D is uncertain. V was cut by 4 bases and J by 10 bases, with 17 bases left in between. The length of the CDR3 is 14 residues. Germline lookup yields CDR1 SGHTA and CDR2 FQGNSA. Together with reference TRBV7-2 and TRBJ2-1, the CDR3 gives the full variable domain: GAGVSQSPSNKVTEKGKDVELRCDPISGHTALYWYRQSLGQGLEFLIYFQGNSAPDKSGLPSDRFSAERTGGSVSTLTIQRTQQEDSAVYLCASSYQVSGEEQFFGPGTRLTVL.

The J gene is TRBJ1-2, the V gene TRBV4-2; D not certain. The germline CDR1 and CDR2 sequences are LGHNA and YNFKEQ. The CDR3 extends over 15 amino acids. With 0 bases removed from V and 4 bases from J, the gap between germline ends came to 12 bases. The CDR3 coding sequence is TGTGCCAGCAGCCAAGATAGGGCCCCCGGCTATGGCTACACCTTC. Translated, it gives CASSQDRAPGYGYTF.

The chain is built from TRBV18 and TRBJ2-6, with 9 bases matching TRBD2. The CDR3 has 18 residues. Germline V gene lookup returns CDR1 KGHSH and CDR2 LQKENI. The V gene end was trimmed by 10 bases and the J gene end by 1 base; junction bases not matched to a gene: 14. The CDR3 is CATPERLAGESGANVLTF. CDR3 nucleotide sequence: TGTGCCACCCCGGAGCGGTTAGCGGGAGAGTCTGGGGCCAACGTCCTGACTTTC.

CDR3 region: CASSLGGGDSPLHF. CDR3 nucleotide sequence: TGTGCCAGCAGTTTAGGGGGTGGGGATTCACCCCTCCACTTT. The V call is TRBV27, the J call TRBJ1-6; a weak D match, TRBD1 (5 bases). Trimming shortened V by 2 bases and J by 8 bases, and 10 bases separated the two germline ends. Per the germline V gene, CDR1 is MNHEY and CDR2 is SMNVEV (reference sequence). This CDR3 spans 14 amino acids.

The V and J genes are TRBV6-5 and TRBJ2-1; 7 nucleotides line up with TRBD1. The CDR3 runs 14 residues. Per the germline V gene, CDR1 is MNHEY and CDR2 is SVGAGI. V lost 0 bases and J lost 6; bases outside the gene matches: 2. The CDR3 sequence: CASSYSNRGNEQFF. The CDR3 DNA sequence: TGTGCCAGCAGTTACTCGAACAGGGGCAATGAGCAGTTCTTC.

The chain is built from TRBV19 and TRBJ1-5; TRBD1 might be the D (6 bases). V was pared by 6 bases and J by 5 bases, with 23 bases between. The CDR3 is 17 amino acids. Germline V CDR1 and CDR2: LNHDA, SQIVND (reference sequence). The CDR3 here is CASSPIAEGVGHQPQHF. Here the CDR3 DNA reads TGTGCCAGTAGCCCTATTGCGGAGGGGGTAGGCCATCAGCCCCAGCATTTT.

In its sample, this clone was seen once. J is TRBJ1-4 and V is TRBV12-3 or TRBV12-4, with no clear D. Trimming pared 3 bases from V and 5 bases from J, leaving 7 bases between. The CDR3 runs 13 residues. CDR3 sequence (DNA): TGTGCCAGCAGTTTCGGGAGAAATGAAAAACTGTTTTTT. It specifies CASSFGRNEKLFF.

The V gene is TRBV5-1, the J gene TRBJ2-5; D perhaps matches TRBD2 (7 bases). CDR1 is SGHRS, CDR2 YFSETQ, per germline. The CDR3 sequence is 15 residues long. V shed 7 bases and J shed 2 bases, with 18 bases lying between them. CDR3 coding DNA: TGCGCCAGCGCTCGGGGCCGGGGGGCGCAAGAGACCCAGTACTTC. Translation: CASARGRGAQETQYF.